The clone carrying this T cell receptor beta chain was counted at least ten times. TCR beta CDR3 regions were amplified from RNA. First-round RT-PCR with HTBI primers amplified the TCR CDR3 region. TCRdb reanalysed the multiplex PCR reads using MiXCR and keeps one entry per CDR3 protein. Found here are some 400,000 distinct CDR3 sequences, roughly 13% of them singletons; the top ten hold 20% to 25%. The blood sample was taken at first hyperthyroidism diagnosis, before any ophthalmopathy symptoms. Using about 10 ml of fresh peripheral blood, PBMCs were prepared. The sample comes from a study of T cells in Graves' hyperthyroidism and ophthalmopathy. Overall study context: Blood was drawn when the patient was first diagnosed and still untreated.

V was clipped by 4 bases and J by 4 bases, with 12 bases between them. CDR3 length: 13 amino acids. Germline CDR1 is SGHRS and CDR2 is YFSETQ. The material sequenced was blood. This TCR came from a man aged 25 to 40 with Graves' hyperthyroidism that later progressed to Graves' ophthalmopathy. This rearrangement joins TRBV5-1 to TRBJ2-7; the D gene is possibly TRBD1 (6 bases). In DNA, the CDR3 is TGCGCCAGCAGCCGGGACAATGGGTACGAGCAGTACTTC. Translated, it gives CASSRDNGYEQYF.